These T cell receptor beta chains were read from a single sample in a study of blood T cell repertoires in COVID-19. The data were produced by immunoSEQ multiplex PCR, yet TCRdb's version contains in-frame clones alone and is incomplete. This repertoire shows more than 85,000 clones, roughly 84% found once; its top ten account for 15% to 20%. The source material was peripheral blood. The receptors originated from a woman aged 60-75 years with acute or convalescent COVID-19. CDR3s include the opening cysteine and the closing phenylalanine or tryptophan. The order of the fields is CDR3 length, J gene, clone size, D gene, V gene, CDR3 DNA, CDR3 protein. A D gene is named only where the DNA matches it firmly. Clone size, where shown, is once, few, many, or a class for clones that have expanded.

13,TRBJ1-2,once,-,TRBV5-6,TGTGCCAGCAGCCAGGACACGAACTATGGCTACACCTTC,CASSQDTNYGYTF
15,TRBJ2-2,-,-,TRBV19,TGTGCCAGTAGTACACGGGACATCAACACCGGGGAGCTGTTTTTT,CASSTRDINTGELFF
15,TRBJ1-2,once,-,TRBV19,TGTGCCAGTAGTTCCCTGGACAGCACTAACTATGGCTACACCTTC,CASSSLDSTNYGYTF
13,TRBJ1-4,-,TRBD1,TRBV27,TGTGCCAGCTTAGGGACAGGGGGCGAAAAACTGTTTTTT,CASLGTGGEKLFF
14,TRBJ1-6,-,-,TRBV19,TGTGCCAGTAGTATAGCGGCCTATAATTCACCCCTCCACTTT,CASSIAAYNSPLHF
12,TRBJ1-1,-,-,TRBV27,TGTGCCAGCAAAACAGGGCGAACTGAAGCTTTCTTT,CASKTGRTEAFF
14,TRBJ1-5,once,-,TRBV19,TGTGCCAGTAACCCGGGTCGTCAGGGCCAGCCCCAGCATTTT,CASNPGRQGQPQHF
14,TRBJ2-7,-,TRBD2,TRBV3-1/TRBV3-2,TGTGCCAGCAGCCCTCGAGCGGGAACCTACGAGCAGTACTTC,CASSPRAGTYEQYF
13,TRBJ1-2,-,-,TRBV12-3/TRBV12-4,TGTGCCAGCAGACTGGACAAGGGCGAGGGCTACACCTTC,CASRLDKGEGYTF
12,TRBJ1-3,once,-,TRBV10-3,TGTGCCATCACATCTGTGGAGGACACCATATATTTT,CAITSVEDTIYF
15,TRBJ2-1,-,TRBD2,TRBV7-9,TGTGCCAGCACCTCGAAGAGCGGGGGGGTTGTTGAGCAGTTCTTC,CASTSKSGGVVEQFF
15,TRBJ1-5,-,-,TRBV4-1,TGCGCCAGCAGCCAAGGGCAGGGCAGCAATCAGCCCCAGCATTTT,CASSQGQGSNQPQHF
16,TRBJ1-6,-,TRBD1,TRBV27,TGTGCCAGCAGTCGGGACAGGGCAACCTATAATTCACCCCTCCACTTT,CASSRDRATYNSPLHF
14,TRBJ1-5,few,TRBD1,TRBV19,TGTGCCAGTAGTCGGACAGGGAGCAATCAGCCCCAGCATTTT,CASSRTGSNQPQHF
14,TRBJ2-2,few,-,TRBV6-5,TGTGCCAGCAGAACAGGACCTAACACCGGGGAGCTGTTTTTT,CASRTGPNTGELFF
14,TRBJ1-2,-,-,TRBV28,TGTGCCAGCCTACCTATGGGGGGAAACTATGGCTACACCTTC,CASLPMGGNYGYTF
13,TRBJ2-2,-,-,TRBV7-3,TGTGCCAGCAGCTCGTCTAGTACCGGGGAGCTGTTTTTT,CASSSSSTGELFF
13,TRBJ1-5,few,-,TRBV7-8,TGTGCCAGCAGCTTAGGGAGAGATCAGCCCCAGCATTTT,CASSLGRDQPQHF
15,TRBJ1-1,-,TRBD1,TRBV5-5,TGTGCCAGCAGCTCCCAGGGGGCGTTGAACACTGAAGCTTTCTTT,CASSSQGALNTEAFF
15,TRBJ1-3,once,TRBD1,TRBV3-1/TRBV3-2,TGTGCCAGCAGCCATACAGGGGGGACTGGAAACACCATATATTTT,CASSHTGGTGNTIYF
16,TRBJ2-2,-,-,TRBV5-1,TGCGCCAGCAGCTTAGTAGTCGGGGCGAACACCGGGGAGCTGTTTTTT,CASSLVVGANTGELFF
12,TRBJ1-6,-,-,TRBV7-2,TGTGCCAGCAGCTCGACAAATTCACCCCTCCACTTT,CASSSTNSPLHF
14,TRBJ2-1,-,TRBD2,TRBV4-1,TGCGCCAGCAGCACTCGACTAGCATCGGATGAGCAGTTCTTC,CASSTRLASDEQFF
14,TRBJ2-3,-,-,TRBV2,TGTGCCAGCCGACAATCCCTATGGGCAGATACGCAGTATTTT,CASRQSLWADTQYF
14,TRBJ1-4,-,-,TRBV3-1/TRBV3-2,TGTGCCAGCAGCCAGAGAACAACTAATGAAAAACTGTTTTTT,CASSQRTTNEKLFF
15,TRBJ1-1,-,TRBD1,TRBV11-3,TGTGCCAGCAGCTTAGAGGGGACAGGGAACACTGAAGCTTTCTTT,CASSLEGTGNTEAFF
15,TRBJ1-1,-,TRBD1,TRBV5-1,TGCGCCAGCAGCTTGATGACAGGGACGAACACTGAAGCTTTCTTT,CASSLMTGTNTEAFF
13,TRBJ1-2,-,TRBD1,TRBV9,TGTGCCAGCAGCGGACGACAGGGGCAAGGCTACACCTTC,CASSGRQGQGYTF
13,TRBJ2-1,-,-,TRBV11-2,TGTGCCAGCAGCTCGACAGCGCGGCTTGAGCAGTTCTTC,CASSSTARLEQFF
15,TRBJ2-2,-,TRBD1,TRBV5-1,TGCGCCAGCAGCCAGGACAGGGTAACCACCGGGGAGCTGTTTTTT,CASSQDRVTTGELFF
15,TRBJ2-2,-,TRBD2,TRBV5-6,TGTGCCAGCAGCTTGGGTCTAGCGGCTACCGGGGAGCTGTTTTTT,CASSLGLAATGELFF
13,TRBJ1-2,-,-,TRBV12-3/TRBV12-4,TGTGCCAGCAGTTTAACCAGGGGCGGTGGCTACACCTTC,CASSLTRGGGYTF
16,TRBJ2-1,-,-,TRBV5-4,TGTGCCAGCAGCGCGAGTTACTTGAGCTCCTACAATGAGCAGTTCTTC,CASSASYLSSYNEQFF
17,TRBJ1-4,-,-,TRBV6-7,TGTGCCAGCAGTTCTCGCCCACACCCCACAACTAATGAAAAACTGTTTTTT,CASSSRPHPTTNEKLFF
13,TRBJ1-1,once,-,TRBV7-9,TGTGCCAGCAGCTTCCAGGGCGGCACTGAAGCTTTCTTT,CASSFQGGTEAFF
15,TRBJ1-3,-,-,TRBV9,TGTGCCAGCAGCGTAGATGGAGGGTCTGGAAACACCATATATTTT,CASSVDGGSGNTIYF
14,TRBJ2-2,-,-,TRBV7-9,TGTGCCAGCAGCTGGAGGGCCAACACCGGGGAGCTGTTTTTT,CASSWRANTGELFF
15,TRBJ1-1,-,TRBD1,TRBV5-1,TGCGCCAGCAGCTTGGGAGGACAGGCTCACACTGAAGCTTTCTTT,CASSLGGQAHTEAFF
13,TRBJ1-2,-,-,TRBV5-4,TGTGCCAGCAGCTTGGTTTCCGGTGAAGGCTACACCTTC,CASSLVSGEGYTF
15,TRBJ2-2,-,TRBD1,TRBV7-2,TGTGCCAGCAGCTTAGCGCTACAGGGGGCCGGGGAGCTGTTTTTT,CASSLALQGAGELFF
13,TRBJ1-3,-,-,TRBV12-3/TRBV12-4,TGTGCCAGCCGATACGTCAGAGGAAACACCATATATTTT,CASRYVRGNTIYF
15,TRBJ1-5,-,-,TRBV9,TGTGCCAGCAGCGTTGCTGGGGGCAGCAATCAGCCCCAGCATTTT,CASSVAGGSNQPQHF
14,TRBJ1-5,once,TRBD1,TRBV6-5,TGTGCCAGCAGGGCGACAGGGGTCAATCAGCCCCAGCATTTT,CASRATGVNQPQHF
13,TRBJ1-2,few,-,TRBV5-6,TGTGCCAGCAGCTTGGCAGGGGTCGATGGCTACACCTTC,CASSLAGVDGYTF
16,TRBJ2-1,-,TRBD1,TRBV3-1/TRBV3-2,TGTGCCAGCAGCCAATCCTTCGGGACAGGGCCCGGACGGCGGTTCTTC,CASSQSFGTGPGRRFF
15,TRBJ1-2,-,TRBD1,TRBV9,TGTGCCAGCAGCCCGAGGACAGGGTTTGGCTATGGCTACACCTTC,CASSPRTGFGYGYTF
15,TRBJ1-1,-,-,TRBV7-2,TGTGCCAGCAGCTTAGCCTCAGGGTCGGGCACTGAAGCTTTCTTT,CASSLASGSGTEAFF
14,TRBJ2-5,-,TRBD1,TRBV28,TGTGCCAGCAGTACCCACGACAGGGAAGAGACCCAGTACTTC,CASSTHDREETQYF